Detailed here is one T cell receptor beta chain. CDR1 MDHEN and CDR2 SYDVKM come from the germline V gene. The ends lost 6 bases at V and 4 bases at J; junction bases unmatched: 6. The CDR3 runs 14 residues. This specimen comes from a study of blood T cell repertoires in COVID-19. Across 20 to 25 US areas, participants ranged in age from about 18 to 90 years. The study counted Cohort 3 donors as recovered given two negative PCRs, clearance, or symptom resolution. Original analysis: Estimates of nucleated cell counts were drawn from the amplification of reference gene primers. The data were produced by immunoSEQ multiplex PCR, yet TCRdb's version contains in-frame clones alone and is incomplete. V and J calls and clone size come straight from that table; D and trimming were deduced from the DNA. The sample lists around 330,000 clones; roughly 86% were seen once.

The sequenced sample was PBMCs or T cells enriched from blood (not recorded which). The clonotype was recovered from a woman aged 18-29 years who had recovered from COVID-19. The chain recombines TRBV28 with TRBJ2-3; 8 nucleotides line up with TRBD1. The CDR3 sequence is CASRPTGAPDTQYF. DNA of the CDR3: TGTGCCAGCAGGCCGACAGGGGCCCCAGATACGCAGTATTTT.